These 31 T cell receptor beta chains were sequenced from one sample in a study of cytomegalovirus exposure and HLA in healthy donors. Clones were read by immunoSEQ multiplex PCR, and TCRdb kept only the in-frame ones, dropping some. The top ten clones hold around 1.6% of a sample with around 180,000 clones, 86% of them seen once. Sequencing used PBMCs. The receptors were gathered from a woman younger than 35 in good health and CMV-seronegative.

CDR3 sequence (DNA): TGTGCCAGCAGCAAAGTTAGTCTAGCGGGAGGGCACAATGAGCAGTTCTTC. Residues: CASSKVSLAGGHNEQFF. The rearrangement joins TRBV21-1 to TRBJ2-1; TRBD2 is the table's D call and was not checked against the DNA. TRBV21-1 constitutes a pseudogene. CDR3 length: 17 amino acids.

This chain joins TRBV9 and TRBJ2-5; the D gene is possibly TRBD2 (5 bases). V was cut by 0 bases and J by 0 bases, with 9 bases left in between. From germline, CDR1 is SGDLS and CDR2 YYNGEE. There are 15 residues in the CDR3. This CDR3 reads CASSVDAGNQETQYF. The CDR3 nucleotides are TGTGCCAGCAGCGTAGATGCCGGGAACCAAGAGACCCAGTACTTC.

The chain joins TRBV6-5 to TRBJ1-2; 7 nucleotides agree with TRBD1. This CDR3 spans 13 amino acids. Looked up from germline, CDR1 is MNHEY and CDR2 is SVGAGI. V lost 7 bases, J lost 4 bases, and 6 bases stayed unmatched. The CDR3 bases are TGTGCCAGCAAACAGGGGCCGATCTATGGCTACACCTTC. Translation: CASKQGPIYGYTF.

The chain has TRBV6-5 and TRBJ2-7, with 14 positions matching TRBD2. Trimming removed 0 bases from V and 5 bases from J; junction bases left unmatched: 0. CDR1 and CDR2 (germline): MNHEY, SVGAGI. The length of the CDR3 is 15 residues. The CDR3 DNA is TGTGCCAGCAGTTACTCGGGACTAGCGGGAGACGAGCAGTACTTC. It translates to CASSYSGLAGDEQYF.

In regard to this clone: Other DNA sequences within the sample encode an identical CDR3. This chain connects TRBV6-6 to TRBJ2-7, with 7 nucleotides matching TRBD2. The CDR3 extends over 12 amino acids. The V segment lost 6 bases and the J segment 4 bases; nucleotides outside the gene matches: 3. Germline V CDR1 and CDR2: MNHNY, SVGAGI (reference sequence). The CDR3 reads CASSPGGYEQYF. The CDR3 DNA reads as TGTGCCAGCAGCCCCGGGGGGTACGAGCAGTACTTC.

The V and J genes are TRBV7-2 and TRBJ2-7; weak D call: TRBD1 (5 bases). Germline loops: CDR1 SGHTA, CDR2 FQGNSA. The CDR3 consists of 15 residues. Trimming removed 4 bases from V and 1 base from J, with 14 bases in between. This chain's CDR3 is CASSYDSRGSYEQYF. The CDR3 DNA reads as TGTGCCAGCAGCTACGACAGTCGCGGATCCTACGAGCAGTACTTC.

This clone appeared once. The rearrangement joins TRBV6-1 to TRBJ1-2, with D tentatively TRBD1 (5 bases). The CDR3 is 13 amino acids. V gave up 7 bases and J gave up 2 bases, with 11 bases separating them. Germline-derived CDR1 and CDR2 are MNHNS and SASEGT. The CDR3 reads CASTVGGNYGYTF. DNA of the CDR3: TGTGCCAGCACCGTCGGGGGGAACTATGGCTACACCTTC.

The chain combines TRBV30 with TRBJ2-1, with 8 bases identical to TRBD2. The CDR3 runs 13 residues. V was pared by 8 bases and J by 7 bases, with 10 bases of the junction left unmatched. The germline gives CDR1 GTSNPN, CDR2 SVGIG (reference sequence). CDR3 residues: CARSGAGGNEQFF. The CDR3 DNA is TGTGCCCGGTCAGGCGCGGGGGGAAATGAGCAGTTCTTC.

This clone was seen more than once but under ten times. The chain has TRBV5-1 and TRBJ2-7; 9 nucleotides agree with TRBD1. With 3 bases clipped from V and 7 bases from J, the junction kept 8 bases outside the gene matches. Germline V gene data show CDR1 as SGHRS and CDR2 as YFSETQ. The length of the CDR3 is 14 residues. The CDR3 is CASSYGQGTREQYF. In nucleotides, the CDR3 is TGCGCCAGCAGCTACGGACAGGGGACTCGAGAGCAGTACTTC.

The chain joins TRBV5-1 to TRBJ2-7; the D is unclear. The CDR3 loop spans 14 amino acids. Trimming removed 0 bases at V and 1 base at J, with 8 bases between. The V gene's germline CDR1 is SGHRS and CDR2 YFSETQ. The CDR3 DNA follows: TGCGCCAGCAGCTTGGCGCACGGGTCCTACGAGCAGTACTTC. This gives the protein CASSLAHGSYEQYF.

This chain joins TRBV6-1 and TRBJ2-2; the D is unclear. Germline V lookup: CDR1 MNHNS, CDR2 SASEGT. The CDR3 contains 14 residues. V lost 6 bases to trimming and J lost 4 bases, with 12 bases between them. The CDR3 DNA is TGTGCCAGCAGCTACAGAGAACGCACCGGGGAGCTGTTTTTT. Amino acids: CASSYRERTGELFF.

The V gene is TRBV20-1, the J gene TRBJ1-2, with D hard to call. The germline V gene encodes CDR1 DFQATT and CDR2 SNEGSKA (reference sequence). Trimming took off 4 bases at V and 6 bases at J, with 9 bases between the two ends. The CDR3 consists of 11 residues. CDR3 in DNA: TGCAGTGCTATCCGGCGGGATGGCTACACCTTC. Protein sequence: CSAIRRDGYTF.

V usage is TRBV9 and J usage is TRBJ2-5, with D possibly matching TRBD2 (6 bases). In germline, CDR1 is SGDLS, CDR2 YYNGEE. Trimming pared 3 bases from V and 7 bases from J, leaving 10 bases between. CDR3 length equals 12 residues. The CDR3 DNA reads TGTGCCAGCAGCGACCGGGGGTGGACCCAGTACTTC. It specifies CASSDRGWTQYF.

Regarding this clone: Distinct nucleotide sequences in the sample also encode this CDR3. The chain employs TRBV13 and TRBJ1-6; 7 bases agree with TRBD1. Losses at the gene ends were 0 bases for V and 8 bases for J; bases not matched to a gene: 7. The CDR3 is made up of 16 amino acids. CDR1 and CDR2 (germline): PRHDT, FYEKMQ (reference sequence). The DNA for the CDR3 is TGTGCCAGCAGCTTAGGCCGCCGGCAGGGGGATTCACCCCTCCACTTT. It encodes CASSLGRRQGDSPLHF.

The rearrangement links TRBV5-1 to TRBJ1-3; 10 bases match TRBD1. Losses at the gene ends were 0 bases for V and 4 bases for J; bases not matched to a gene: 1. Germline V CDR1 and CDR2: SGHRS, YFSETQ. This CDR3 has 15 amino acids. CDR3 sequence (DNA): TGCGCCAGCAGCTTGGCGGGACAGGGGGGAAACACCATATATTTT. Protein product: CASSLAGQGGNTIYF.

The rearrangement joins TRBV10-1 to TRBJ2-3; D is perhaps TRBD2 (5 bases). V was trimmed by 3 bases and J by 6 bases, leaving 10 bases between them. This CDR3 has 13 amino acids. CDR1 is WNHNN, CDR2 SYGVQD, per germline (reference sequence). CDR3 region: CASSDPGVDTQYF. CDR3 nucleotides: TGCGCCAGCAGTGATCCCGGGGTTGATACGCAGTATTTT.

Details on this clone: Other DNA sequences from this sample encode an identical CDR3 as well. The chain employs TRBV4-2 and TRBJ2-1, with D possibly TRBD2 on 6 matching bases. Germline V CDR1 and CDR2: LGHNA, YNFKEQ. The CDR3 spans 16 residues. V was pared by 0 bases and J by 0 bases, with 9 bases between. CDR3 DNA: TGTGCCAGCAGCCAAGATAGCGGAGGCTCCTACAATGAGCAGTTCTTC. Its translation is CASSQDSGGSYNEQFF.

The chain joins TRBV19 to TRBJ1-5; possibly TRBD1 for D (6 bases). Germline V gene lookup returns CDR1 LNHDA and CDR2 SQIVND (reference sequence). Between the trimmed V and J ends, which lost 7 bases and 5 bases, there was a span of 15 bases. CDR3 size: 14 residues. The CDR3 region has the DNA TGTGCCAGTACTGGAACAGGGAACTATCAGCCCCAGCATTTT. Translating it yields CASTGTGNYQPQHF.

J is TRBJ2-1 and V is TRBV5-1; TRBD2 is a possible D gene (5 bases). V was cut by 1 base and J by 9 bases, with 11 bases left in between. The length of the CDR3 is 13 residues. Looked up from germline, CDR1 is SGHRS and CDR2 is YFSETQ. CDR3: CASSLRGQTEQFF. The CDR3 coding sequence is TGCGCCAGCAGCTTGCGGGGTCAGACTGAGCAGTTCTTC.

The chain recombines TRBV2 with TRBJ2-2; 7 positions match TRBD1. In germline, CDR1 is SNHLY, CDR2 FYNNEI. J lost 7 bases, V lost 5 bases, and 10 bases had no gene match. CDR3 length: 15 amino acids. The CDR3 DNA is TGTGCCAGCAGTATCCGTTCACAGGGGAACGGGGAGCTGTTTTTT. It yields the protein CASSIRSQGNGELFF. The variable domain in full, completed from reference TRBV2 and TRBJ2-2, reads EPEVTQTPSHQVTQMGQEVILRCVPISNHLYFYWYRQILGQKVEFLVSFYNNEISEKSEIFDDQFSVERPDGSNFTLKIRSTKLEDSAMYFCASSIRSQGNGELFFGEGSRLTVL.

This clone occurred once. The chain couples TRBV5-4 to TRBJ1-5; TRBD1 is a possible D gene (5 bases). The V end was cut by 4 bases, the J end by 4 bases, with 18 bases between. The CDR3 is 16 amino acids. The germline CDR1 and CDR2 sequences are SGHNT and YYREEE (reference sequence). CDR3 residues: CASSQFGGGPNQPQHF. The CDR3 DNA is TGTGCCAGCAGCCAGTTTGGCGGGGGTCCGAATCAGCCCCAGCATTTT. Drawing the rest from reference TRBV5-4 and TRBJ1-5, the complete variable domain is ETGVTQSPTHLIKTRGQQVTLRCSSQSGHNTVSWYQQALGQGPQFIFQYYREEENGRGNFPPRFSGLQFPNYSSELNVNALELDDSALYLCASSQFGGGPNQPQHFGDGTRLSIL.

This chain connects TRBV6-1 to TRBJ2-7; D perhaps matches TRBD1 (6 bases). The CDR3 is 13 amino acids. The germline gives CDR1 MNHNS, CDR2 SASEGT. Deletions cut 10 bases from V and 3 bases from J, with 16 bases between. The CDR3 bases are TGTGCCACCGATAGACAGGACCTCTACGAGCAGTACTTC. Amino acid sequence: CATDRQDLYEQYF.

The chain links TRBV27 to TRBJ1-1; TRBD1 matches 8 bases. The germline CDR1 and CDR2 sequences are MNHEY and SMNVEV (reference sequence). The CDR3 consists of 17 residues. Trimming at V came to 2 bases and at J to 6 bases, leaving 14 bases not matched to a gene. The CDR3 region is CASSLNFPGQGAPEAFF. In DNA, the CDR3 is TGTGCCAGCAGTTTAAACTTCCCGGGGCAGGGGGCCCCTGAAGCTTTCTTT.

This chain uses TRBV4-2 with TRBJ1-5; possible D gene TRBD1, 5 bases. The CDR3 covers 15 residues. Germline lookup yields CDR1 LGHNA and CDR2 YNFKEQ. V lost 2 bases to trimming and J lost 2 bases, with 10 bases between them. CDR3 nucleotide sequence: TGTGCCAGCAGCCAACCCGGACAAGGCAATCAGCCCCAGCATTTT. Translating it yields CASSQPGQGNQPQHF.

The chain recombines TRBV18 with TRBJ1-2; possible D gene TRBD1, 5 bases. Germline V gives CDR1 KGHSH, CDR2 LQKENI. The CDR3 has 15 residues. V was clipped by 0 bases and J by 4 bases, with 12 bases between them. The CDR3, as DNA: TGTGCCAGCTCACCACCCTCGACAGTTCTCTATGGCTACACCTTC. Protein: CASSPPSTVLYGYTF.

The rearrangement uses TRBV11-2 and TRBJ1-5, with a possible D match to TRBD1 (5 bases). V was shortened by 5 bases and J by 9 bases, with 14 bases between the two germline ends. This CDR3 spans 13 amino acids. Germline lookup yields CDR1 SGHAT and CDR2 FQNNGV. CDR3 amino acids: CASSNGGGRPQHF. The CDR3 nucleotides are TGTGCCAGCAGCAACGGGGGGGGACGGCCCCAGCATTTT.

The chain employs TRBV10-2 and TRBJ2-3; 11 nucleotides line up with TRBD2. Germline V gene data show CDR1 as WSHSY and CDR2 as SAAADI. V lost 9 bases, J lost 4 bases, and 12 bases stayed unmatched. The CDR3 contains 16 residues. CDR3 coding DNA: TGCGCCAGTTCCCAGGACCTACTAGCGGGAGCAGATACGCAGTATTTT. Amino acids: CASSQDLLAGADTQYF.

The count of this clone is one. The gene calls are TRBV11-3 and TRBJ2-7, with D possibly matching TRBD2 (5 bases). Germline loops: CDR1 SGHNT, CDR2 YENEEA. CDR3 size: 13 residues. V was pared by 5 bases and J by 4 bases, with 12 bases between. CDR3 in DNA: TGTGCCAGCAGCCCTCCGGGGAGATACGAGCAGTACTTC. It yields the protein CASSPPGRYEQYF.

V gene TRBV7-7 combines with J gene TRBJ2-5; no firm D call. Germline V lookup: CDR1 SSHAT, CDR2 FNYEAQ (reference sequence). V gave up 4 bases and J gave up 4 bases, with 10 bases separating them. CDR3 length: 13 residues. The CDR3 sequence is CASSSLLRETQYF. Written as DNA, the CDR3 is TGTGCCAGCAGCTCCCTCCTGAGAGAGACCCAGTACTTC.

This clone occurred once. The chain links TRBV5-1 to TRBJ2-4; TRBD2 might be the D (6 bases). Deletions cut 2 bases from V and 8 bases from J, with 11 bases between. Germline V gene sequence: CDR1 SGHRS, CDR2 YFSETQ. This CDR3 is built from 13 residues. The DNA for the CDR3 is TGCGCCAGCAGCTTCGGGGGTGTGGACATTCAGTACTTC. Amino acid sequence: CASSFGGVDIQYF.

The chain is built from TRBV6-6 and TRBJ1-3, with TRBD1 identical over 10 bases. This CDR3 comprises 16 residues. Trimming at V came to 0 bases and at J to 2 bases, leaving 1 base not matched to a gene. Per the germline V gene, CDR1 is MNHNY and CDR2 is SVGAGI (reference sequence). The CDR3 is CASSYSTGGAGNTIYF. The DNA for the CDR3 is TGTGCCAGCAGTTACTCGACAGGGGGCGCTGGAAACACCATATATTTT.